A selection of T cell receptor beta chains follows, all from one sample in a study of beta chain features in type 1 diabetes. Using immunoSEQ multiplex PCR, the repertoire was profiled, and TCRdb retains in-frame clones only, with some absent. The table lists 350,000 to 400,000 clones, around 16% of them singletons. The source material was naive CD4+ T cells from blood. These TCRs come from a woman under 30 in good health. The CDR3 runs from the conserved cysteine through the conserved F or W.

CDR3 protein,V gene,J gene
CASSFRAEQETQYF,TRBV5-4,TRBJ2-5
CASSPRVKMDTEAFF,TRBV27,TRBJ1-1
CASSLIRGETQYF,TRBV27,TRBJ2-5
CAWSGGTGRNEKLFF,TRBV30,TRBJ1-4
CSAKGNQPQHF,TRBV20-1,TRBJ1-5
CASSEALRQAMYF,TRBV2,TRBJ2-7
CASSVLAGQDTQYF,TRBV7-2,TRBJ2-3
CASRGQGTDYGYTF,TRBV28,TRBJ1-2
CASSVSGSSSYNEQFF,TRBV9,TRBJ2-1
CASAWAGPAYEQYF,TRBV27,TRBJ2-7
CSVGQGADGELFF,TRBV29-1,TRBJ2-2
CSVITGGGNQPQHF,TRBV29-1,TRBJ1-5
CASSTIQREFTGELFF,TRBV7-8,TRBJ2-2
CAAGVEGETQYF,TRBV2,TRBJ2-5
CASSAPGIYEQYF,TRBV25-1,TRBJ2-7
CASTPADRGAKNIQYF,TRBV28,TRBJ2-4
CASSFSGTGDGEQYF,TRBV28,TRBJ2-7
CASSPPRVRSTEAFF,TRBV18,TRBJ1-1
CASSLTRGTDTQYF,TRBV7-2,TRBJ2-3
CASRTAGSEKLFF,TRBV2,TRBJ1-4
CASSPQGQPQHF,TRBV2,TRBJ1-5
CASSQNTPGQNLNIQYF,TRBV4-3,TRBJ2-4
CASSDLSGRRADTQYF,TRBV6-1,TRBJ2-3
CSVAAAVTDTQYF,TRBV29-1,TRBJ2-3
CASSPPASVGGELFF,TRBV5-4,TRBJ2-2
CASSGQENPTEAFF,TRBV2,TRBJ1-1
CASRLSSYNEQFF,TRBV6-1,TRBJ2-1
CASSFRGGNQPQHF,TRBV7-8,TRBJ1-5
CSARGIFGTEAFF,TRBV29-1,TRBJ1-1
CSVVGGDVVRAKNIQYF,TRBV29-1,TRBJ2-4
CASSDRPGSNTGELFF,TRBV5-1,TRBJ2-2
CASSVADRFIYGYTF,TRBV9,TRBJ1-2
CASKWDRDPLGGYTF,TRBV6-5,TRBJ1-2
CASSLYSLAGAISYEQYF,TRBV28,TRBJ2-7
CASRSPGAEKLFF,TRBV5-1,TRBJ1-4
CASSLAGVPREQFF,TRBV5-1,TRBJ2-1
CSVVTKDTQYF,TRBV29-1,TRBJ2-3
CAWTGQALVGETQYF,TRBV30,TRBJ2-5
CASSDGTGGREKLFF,TRBV10-2,TRBJ1-4
CASSSSGGSYEQYF,TRBV5-4,TRBJ2-7
CASSTGQGTYEQYF,TRBV6-5,TRBJ2-7
CSVVFTRTGELFF,TRBV29-1,TRBJ2-2
CAWGQGPGLEQYF,TRBV30,TRBJ2-7
CATRGTGEGETQYF,TRBV15,TRBJ2-5
CASSEVAGPGEQYF,TRBV2,TRBJ2-7
CASSPGRNYEQYF,TRBV18,TRBJ2-7
CAWSGGRGGETQYF,TRBV30,TRBJ2-5
CASSSGLATDTQYF,TRBV7-3,TRBJ2-3
CASSTPLTASYEQYF,TRBV27,TRBJ2-7
CASSWSRGQETQYF,TRBV27,TRBJ2-5
CASSLASGTGELFF,TRBV5-1,TRBJ2-2
CSGRFSGNYGYTF,TRBV29-1,TRBJ1-2
CASSLLSGRGFNEQFF,TRBV5-1,TRBJ2-1
CASSPGSTGQPQHF,TRBV5-1,TRBJ1-5
CASSFTGGTEAFF,TRBV5-4,TRBJ1-1
CASGTSGRDNEQFF,TRBV6-7,TRBJ2-1